This is a list of T cell receptor beta chains from one sample in a study of blood T cells in healthy people across ages. TCRdb fed the 5' RACE reads into MiXCR, producing one record per CDR3 protein. The table records about 1.5 million distinct CDR3 sequences, roughly 43% of them present only once. The sample comprised blood. These receptors were collected from a woman aged 18-35 years in good health. Both conserved end residues are part of each CDR3. D genes are given only for firm matches. Only part of the rows carry a size: once, few, many, or a class if the clone is expanded.

>TRBJ1-1|.|TRBD1|TRBV5-1
CASSLSRPTGGMDTEAFF
TGCGCCAGCAGCTTGAGCCGACCCACAGGGGGCATGGACACTGAAGCTTTCTTT
>TRBJ1-1|.|TRBD1|TRBV5-1
CASSDGTGKNAEAFF
TGCGCCAGCAGCGACGGGACAGGGAAGAACGCTGAAGCTTTCTTT
>TRBJ1-3|.|TRBD1|TRBV28
CASSWDRGRNTIYF
TGTGCCAGCAGCTGGGACAGGGGAAGGAACACCATATATTTT
>TRBJ2-3|.|.|TRBV20-1
CSVKSGGTDTQYF
TGCAGTGTCAAATCGGGGGGCACAGATACGCAGTATTTT
>TRBJ2-3|few|.|TRBV20-1
CSARFGVSTDTQYF
TGCAGTGCTAGGTTCGGAGTTAGCACAGATACGCAGTATTTT
>TRBJ2-7|.|.|TRBV10-3
CAISQGTYEQYF
TGTGCCATTTCCCAGGGAACCTACGAGCAGTACTTC
>TRBJ2-7|.|TRBD1|TRBV12-3/TRBV12-4
CASSLVGTGASEQYF
TGTGCCAGCAGTTTAGTTGGGACAGGGGCCAGCGAGCAGTACTTC
>TRBJ2-3|.|.|TRBV9
CASSVGVGGTDTQYF
TGTGCCAGCAGCGTAGGAGTTGGGGGCACAGATACGCAGTATTTT
>TRBJ1-5|.|.|TRBV28
CATEVGNQPQHF
TGTGCCACCGAGGTTGGTAATCAGCCCCAGCATTTT
>TRBJ2-3|few|TRBD2|TRBV4-2
CASSQVAAGGPDTQYF
TGTGCCAGCAGCCAAGTCGCAGCGGGAGGGCCAGATACGCAGTATTTT
>TRBJ2-7|.|TRBD1|TRBV9
CASSVGLGGGEQYF
TGTGCCAGCAGCGTAGGGTTAGGGGGCGGCGAGCAGTACTTC
>TRBJ2-5|.|TRBD1|TRBV12-3/TRBV12-4
CASSRGTGRIGEQYF
TGTGCCAGCAGTAGGGGGACAGGGAGGATTGGGGAGCAGTACTTC
>TRBJ2-1|few|TRBD2|TRBV6-2/TRBV6-3
CASRISGAAYNEQFF
TGTGCCAGCAGAATTAGCGGGGCGGCATACAATGAGCAGTTCTTC
>TRBJ2-7|.|.|TRBV6-2/TRBV6-3
CASRSNYNEQYF
TGTGCCAGCAGAAGCAACTACAATGAGCAGTACTTC
>TRBJ2-4|.|TRBD1|TRBV28
CASFDRGPDIQYF
TGTGCCAGCTTCGACAGGGGGCCGGACATTCAGTACTTC
>TRBJ2-5|few|.|TRBV7-9
CASSLPDFAETQYF
TGTGCCAGCAGCCTCCCGGACTTTGCCGAGACCCAGTACTTC
>TRBJ1-5|.|.|TRBV6-2/TRBV6-3
CASSLRGAGYQPQHF
TGTGCCAGCAGCTTAAGGGGGGCCGGTTATCAGCCCCAGCATTTT
>TRBJ2-1|many|TRBD2|TRBV12-5
CASALADRAFF
TGTGCTAGTGCCCTAGCGGACCGGGCGTTCTTC
>TRBJ2-3|few|.|TRBV7-2
CASIITREFGTDTQYF
TGTGCCAGCATCATTACTCGGGAATTTGGCACAGATACGCAGTATTTT
>TRBJ1-4|many|.|TRBV10-3
CAISESRADEKLFF
TGTGCCATCAGTGAGTCTAGGGCAGATGAAAAACTGTTTTTT
>TRBJ2-1|few|.|TRBV4-1
CASSPAGTSLYNEQFF
TGCGCCAGCAGCCCCGCGGGGACCTCCTTATACAATGAGCAGTTCTTC
>TRBJ1-1|.|.|TRBV4-1
CASSQWGGLNTEAFF
TGCGCCAGCAGCCAATGGGGGGGACTGAACACTGAAGCTTTCTTT
>TRBJ2-3|.|.|TRBV6-5
CASSSNLAPDTQYF
TGTGCCAGCAGTTCAAACTTAGCCCCAGATACGCAGTATTTT
>TRBJ2-7|.|.|TRBV7-2
CASSLVPGADEQYF
TGTGCCAGCAGCTTAGTCCCGGGGGCGGACGAGCAGTACTTC
>TRBJ2-5|.|.|TRBV20-1
CSARWDKKETQYF
TGCAGTGCTAGATGGGACAAGAAAGAGACCCAGTACTTC
>TRBJ2-5|.|.|TRBV6-5
CASSRTRSLYQETQYF
TGTGCCAGCAGCAGGACAAGGAGCCTGTACCAAGAGACCCAGTACTTC
>TRBJ2-3|.|.|TRBV29-1
CSFIRTGRGTDTQYF
TGCAGCTTTATAAGAACGGGTAGAGGGACAGATACGCAGTATTTT